This T cell receptor beta chain was found in a study of T cells after yellow fever vaccination. The CDR3 length is 15 residues. Germline lookup yields CDR1 MNHEY and CDR2 SVGEGT. The V gene lost 6 bases and the J gene lost 7 bases, with 16 bases spanning the gap. This clonotype occurred many times. The antigen remains undetermined. Each CDR3 protein is one row after TCRdb ran MiXCR on the 5' RACE reads. The sample has a few hundred thousand distinct CDR3 sequences; over 6.5% are singletons. General study results and limits: Peaking on day 5 versus 15, the secondary response was faster but weaker. Reappearance after the booster was seen for most primary-vaccination clones, at 95% to 96% CD4 and around 90% CD8.

The chain has TRBV6-2 or TRBV6-3 and TRBJ1-6, with D possibly TRBD1 on 5 matching bases. The starting material was CD4+ T cells sorted from PBMCs, obtained on the day of the yellow fever booster vaccination. The source is a man aged 25-45 years who received the YFV17D yellow fever vaccine. The CDR3 coding sequence is TGTGCCAGCAGCCGACAGCAAGACGGGAATTCACCCCTCCACTTT. Protein product: CASSRQQDGNSPLHF.